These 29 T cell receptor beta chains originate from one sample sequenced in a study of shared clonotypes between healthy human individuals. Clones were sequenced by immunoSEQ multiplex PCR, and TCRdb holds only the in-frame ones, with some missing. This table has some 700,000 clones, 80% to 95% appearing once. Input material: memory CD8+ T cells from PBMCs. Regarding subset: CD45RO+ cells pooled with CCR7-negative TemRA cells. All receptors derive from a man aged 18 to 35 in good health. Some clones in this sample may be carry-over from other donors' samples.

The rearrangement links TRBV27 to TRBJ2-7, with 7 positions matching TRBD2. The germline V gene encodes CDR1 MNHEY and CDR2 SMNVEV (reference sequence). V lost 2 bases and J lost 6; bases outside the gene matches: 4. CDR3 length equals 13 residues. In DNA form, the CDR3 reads TGTGCCAGCAGTTTAGGGGAGGGGATCGAGCAGTACTTC. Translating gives CASSLGEGIEQYF.

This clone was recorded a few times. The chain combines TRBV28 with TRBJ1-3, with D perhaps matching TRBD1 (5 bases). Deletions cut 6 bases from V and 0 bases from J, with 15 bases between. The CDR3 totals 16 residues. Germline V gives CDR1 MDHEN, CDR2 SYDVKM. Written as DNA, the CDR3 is TGTGCCAGCAGGGCCGGGACGGTTCCCTCTGGAAACACCATATATTTT. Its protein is CASRAGTVPSGNTIYF.

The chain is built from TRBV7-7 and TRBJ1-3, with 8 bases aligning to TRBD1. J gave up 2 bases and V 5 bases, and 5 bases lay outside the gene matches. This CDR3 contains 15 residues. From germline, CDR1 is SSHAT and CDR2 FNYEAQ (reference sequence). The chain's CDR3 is CASSISTGAGNTIYF. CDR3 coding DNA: TGTGCCAGCAGCATCTCGACAGGGGCTGGAAACACCATATATTTT.

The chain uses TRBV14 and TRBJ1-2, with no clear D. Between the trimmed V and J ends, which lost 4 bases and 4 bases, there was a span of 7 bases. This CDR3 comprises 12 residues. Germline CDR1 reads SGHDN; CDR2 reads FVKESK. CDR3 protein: CASSPRTYGYTF. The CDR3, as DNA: TGTGCCAGCAGCCCCCGTACCTATGGCTACACCTTC.

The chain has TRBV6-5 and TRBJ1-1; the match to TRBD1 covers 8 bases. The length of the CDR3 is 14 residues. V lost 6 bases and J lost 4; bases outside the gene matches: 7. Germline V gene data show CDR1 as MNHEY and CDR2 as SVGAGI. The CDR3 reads CASRHTDRGTEAFF. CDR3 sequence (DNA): TGTGCCAGCAGACACACCGACAGGGGCACTGAAGCTTTCTTT.

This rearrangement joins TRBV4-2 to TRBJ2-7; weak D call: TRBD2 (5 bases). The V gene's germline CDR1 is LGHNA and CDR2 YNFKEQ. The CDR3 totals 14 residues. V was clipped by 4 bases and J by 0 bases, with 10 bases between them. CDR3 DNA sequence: TGTGCCAGCAGCCGAATTGGGAGCTCCTACGAGCAGTACTTC. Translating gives CASSRIGSSYEQYF.

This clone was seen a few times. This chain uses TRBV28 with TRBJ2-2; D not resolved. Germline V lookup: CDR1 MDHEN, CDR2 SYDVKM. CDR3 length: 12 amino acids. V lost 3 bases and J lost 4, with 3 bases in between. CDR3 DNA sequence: TGTGCCAGCAGTTTGCCCACCGGGGAGCTGTTTTTT. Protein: CASSLPTGELFF.

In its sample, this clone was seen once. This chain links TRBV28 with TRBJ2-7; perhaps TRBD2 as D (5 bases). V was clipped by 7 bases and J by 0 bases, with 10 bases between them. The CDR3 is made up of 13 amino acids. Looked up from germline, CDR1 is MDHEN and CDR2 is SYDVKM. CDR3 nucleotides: TGTGCCAGCAACGGGGATACCTCCTACGAGCAGTACTTC. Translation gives CASNGDTSYEQYF.

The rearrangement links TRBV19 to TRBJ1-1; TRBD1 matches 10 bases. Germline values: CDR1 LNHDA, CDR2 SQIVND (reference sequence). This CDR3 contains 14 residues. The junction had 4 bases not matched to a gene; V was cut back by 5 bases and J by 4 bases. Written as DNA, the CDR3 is TGTGCCAGTAGTGGACAGGGGGGAATCACTGAAGCTTTCTTT. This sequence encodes CASSGQGGITEAFF.

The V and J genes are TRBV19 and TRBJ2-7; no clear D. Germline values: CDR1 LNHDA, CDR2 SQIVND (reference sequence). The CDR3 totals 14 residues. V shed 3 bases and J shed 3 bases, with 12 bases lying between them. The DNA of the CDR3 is TGTGCCAGTAGTATCCCGGGCCCCAACTACGAGCAGTACTTC. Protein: CASSIPGPNYEQYF.

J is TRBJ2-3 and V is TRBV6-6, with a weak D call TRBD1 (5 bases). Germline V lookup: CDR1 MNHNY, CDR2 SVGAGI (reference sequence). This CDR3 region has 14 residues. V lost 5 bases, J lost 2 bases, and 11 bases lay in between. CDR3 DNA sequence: TGTGCCAGCAGTCCCGGACATCCCACAGATACGCAGTATTTT. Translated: CASSPGHPTDTQYF.

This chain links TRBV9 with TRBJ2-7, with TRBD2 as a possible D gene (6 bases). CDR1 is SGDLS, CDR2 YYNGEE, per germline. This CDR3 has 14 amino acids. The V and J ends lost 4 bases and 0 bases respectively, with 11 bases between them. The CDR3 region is CASSLWEVSYEQYF. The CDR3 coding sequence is TGTGCCAGCAGCCTTTGGGAGGTCTCCTACGAGCAGTACTTC.

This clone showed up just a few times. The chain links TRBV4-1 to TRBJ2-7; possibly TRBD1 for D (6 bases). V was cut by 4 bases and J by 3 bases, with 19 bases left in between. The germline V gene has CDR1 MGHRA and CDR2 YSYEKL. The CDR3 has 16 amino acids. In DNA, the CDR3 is TGCGCCAGCAGCCTATATGGGGACAACAAGAACTACGAGCAGTACTTC. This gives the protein CASSLYGDNKNYEQYF.

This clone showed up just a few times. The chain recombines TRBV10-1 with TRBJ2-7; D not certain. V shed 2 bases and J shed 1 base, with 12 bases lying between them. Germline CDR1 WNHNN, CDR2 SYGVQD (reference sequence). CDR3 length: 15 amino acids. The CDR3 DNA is TGCGCCAGCAGTGAGGGAAGGCTGGGATCCTACGAGCAGTACTTC. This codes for CASSEGRLGSYEQYF.

The CDR3 DNA sequence: TGTGCCAGCAGCTTGTTTTCTGATCACTACGAGCAGTACTTC. It specifies CASSLFSDHYEQYF. V gene TRBV5-5 combines with J gene TRBJ2-7, with no clear D. CDR1 is SGHKS, CDR2 YYEKEE, per germline (reference sequence). The V gene lost 1 base and the J gene lost 3 bases, with 11 bases spanning the gap. The CDR3 contains 14 residues.

Here the CDR3 reads CASSPSTGTSTEQYF. For the CDR3, the DNA is TGTGCCAGCAGCCCATCGACAGGGACATCTACCGAGCAGTACTTC. V and J are TRBV7-9 and TRBJ2-7; 7 nucleotides align to TRBD1. In germline, CDR1 is SEHNR, CDR2 FQNEAQ (reference sequence). V was clipped by 5 bases and J by 6 bases; unmatched bases: 13. CDR3 length equals 15 residues.

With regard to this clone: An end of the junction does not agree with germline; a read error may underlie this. The CDR3 DNA reads TGTGCCGGGAGGCAGGGGGGCGAGCCTGAAGCTTTCTTT. Translation: CAGRQGGEPEAFF. The genes are TRBV30 and TRBJ1-1, with 7 bases lining up with TRBD1. Germline values: CDR1 GTSNPN, CDR2 SVGIG (reference sequence). This CDR3 is 13 amino acids long.

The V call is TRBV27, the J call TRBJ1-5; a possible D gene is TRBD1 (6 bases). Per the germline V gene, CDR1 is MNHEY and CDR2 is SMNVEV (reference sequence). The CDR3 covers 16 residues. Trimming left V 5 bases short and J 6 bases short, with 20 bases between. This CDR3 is CASSPSWGGAPQPQHF. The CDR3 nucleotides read TGTGCCAGCAGTCCCTCGTGGGGGGGCGCCCCTCAGCCCCAGCATTTT.

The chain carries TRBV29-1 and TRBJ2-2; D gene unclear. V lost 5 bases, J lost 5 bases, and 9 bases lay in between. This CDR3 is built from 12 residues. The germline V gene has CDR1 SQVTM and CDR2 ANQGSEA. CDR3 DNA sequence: TGCAGCGTTATTGCGACGACCGGGGAGCTGTTTTTT. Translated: CSVIATTGELFF.

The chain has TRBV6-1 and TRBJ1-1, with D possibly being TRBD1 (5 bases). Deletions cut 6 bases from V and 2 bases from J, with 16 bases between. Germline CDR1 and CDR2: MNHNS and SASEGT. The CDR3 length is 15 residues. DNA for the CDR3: TGTGCCAGCAGATACCCGGGACCCGGCAACACTGAAGCTTTCTTT. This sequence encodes CASRYPGPGNTEAFF.

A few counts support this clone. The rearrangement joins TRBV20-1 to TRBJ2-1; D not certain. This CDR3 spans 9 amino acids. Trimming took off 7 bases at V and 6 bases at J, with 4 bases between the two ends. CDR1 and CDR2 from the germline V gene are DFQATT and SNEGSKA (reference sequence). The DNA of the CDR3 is TGCAGTGTTTTCAATGAGCAGTTCTTC. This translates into CSVFNEQFF.

The CDR3 coding sequence is TGTGCCAGCAGCCGTCAGACAGGACTCATAGGAAACACCATATATTTT. The encoded protein is CASSRQTGLIGNTIYF. This rearrangement joins TRBV7-9 to TRBJ1-3; D may be TRBD1 (6 bases). V was clipped by 5 bases and J by 4 bases, with 18 bases between them. Germline V gives CDR1 SEHNR, CDR2 FQNEAQ (reference sequence). The CDR3 loop spans 16 amino acids.

The CDR3 loop reads CASSQDSAWGYTF. In nucleotides, the CDR3 is TGCGCCAGCAGCCAAGATTCAGCTTGGGGCTACACCTTC. V is TRBV4-1 and J is TRBJ1-2; the D is unclear. The length of the CDR3 is 13 residues. Trimming left V 0 bases short and J 8 bases short, with 10 bases between. Germline V gives CDR1 MGHRA, CDR2 YSYEKL.

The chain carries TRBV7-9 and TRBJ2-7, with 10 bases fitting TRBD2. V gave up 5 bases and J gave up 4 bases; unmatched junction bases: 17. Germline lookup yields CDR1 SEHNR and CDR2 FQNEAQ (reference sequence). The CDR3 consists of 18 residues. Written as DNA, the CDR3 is TGTGCCAGCAGCCCTGAGGGAGCGGGAGGGCCGAGGAGATACGAGCAGTACTTC. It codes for CASSPEGAGGPRRYEQYF. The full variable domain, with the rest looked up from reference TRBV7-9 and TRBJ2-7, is DTGVSQNPRHKITKRGQNVTFRCDPISEHNRLYWYRQTLGQGPEFLTYFQNEAQLEKSRLLSDRFSAERPKGSFSTLEIQRTEQGDSAMYLCASSPEGAGGPRRYEQYFGPGTRLTVT.

In DNA, the CDR3 is TGTGCCAGCAGTCCTAGTGGAGGAGAAGAGACCCAGTACTTC. It encodes CASSPSGGEETQYF. The chain joins TRBV7-9 to TRBJ2-5; possible D gene TRBD2, 5 bases. CDR1 is SEHNR and CDR2 is FQNEAQ in the germline V gene (reference sequence). V gave up 6 bases and J gave up 3 bases, with 14 bases separating them. This CDR3 comprises 14 residues.

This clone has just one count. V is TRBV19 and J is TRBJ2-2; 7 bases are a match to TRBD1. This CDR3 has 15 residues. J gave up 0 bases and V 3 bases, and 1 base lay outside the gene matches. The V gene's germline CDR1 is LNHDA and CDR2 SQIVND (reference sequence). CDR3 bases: TGTGCCAGTAGTATTGGGACAGCGAACACCGGGGAGCTGTTTTTT. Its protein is CASSIGTANTGELFF.

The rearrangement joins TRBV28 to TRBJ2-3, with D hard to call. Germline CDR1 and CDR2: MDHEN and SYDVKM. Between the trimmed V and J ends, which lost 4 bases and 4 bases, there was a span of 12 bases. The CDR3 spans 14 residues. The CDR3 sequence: CASSSHFLADTQYF. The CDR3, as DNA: TGTGCCAGCAGTTCCCACTTTCTGGCAGATACGCAGTATTTT. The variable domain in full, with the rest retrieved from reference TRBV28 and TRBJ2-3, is DVKVTQSSRYLVKRTGEKVFLECVQDMDHENMFWYRQDPGLGLRLIYFSYDVKMKEKGDIPEGYSVSREKKERFSLILESASTNQTSMYLCASSSHFLADTQYFGPGTRLTVL.

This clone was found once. The CDR3 sequence is CASSPSVGHNSYEQYF. The CDR3 region has the DNA TGTGCCAGCAGCCCCTCGGTGGGGCATAACTCTTACGAGCAGTACTTC. The V call is TRBV27, the J call TRBJ2-7, with TRBD1 as a possible D gene (5 bases). The CDR3 sequence is 16 residues long. The germline gives CDR1 MNHEY, CDR2 SMNVEV (reference sequence). Trimming shortened V by 6 bases and J by 4 bases, and 22 bases separated the two germline ends.

CDR3 nucleotide sequence: TGTGCCAGCAGTTTAGGCCCAGGGCTCACTGAAGCTTTCTTT. This translates into CASSLGPGLTEAFF. The chain links TRBV27 to TRBJ1-1; TRBD1 might be the D (5 bases). The germline V and J ends were trimmed by 2 bases and 4 bases, with 11 bases remaining between them. The CDR3 sequence is 14 residues long. Looked up from germline, CDR1 is MNHEY and CDR2 is SMNVEV (reference sequence).